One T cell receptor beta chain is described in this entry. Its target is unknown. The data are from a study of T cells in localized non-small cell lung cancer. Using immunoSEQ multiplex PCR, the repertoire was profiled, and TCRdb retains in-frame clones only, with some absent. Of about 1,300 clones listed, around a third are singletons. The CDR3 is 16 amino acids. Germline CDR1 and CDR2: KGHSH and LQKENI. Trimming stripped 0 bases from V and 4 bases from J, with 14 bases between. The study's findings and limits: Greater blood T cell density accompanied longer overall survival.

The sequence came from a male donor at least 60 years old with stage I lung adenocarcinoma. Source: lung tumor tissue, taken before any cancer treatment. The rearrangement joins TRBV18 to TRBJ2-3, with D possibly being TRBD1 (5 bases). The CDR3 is CASSPPKVGRSDTQYF. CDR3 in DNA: TGTGCCAGCTCACCACCGAAGGTGGGGCGGTCAGATACGCAGTATTTT.